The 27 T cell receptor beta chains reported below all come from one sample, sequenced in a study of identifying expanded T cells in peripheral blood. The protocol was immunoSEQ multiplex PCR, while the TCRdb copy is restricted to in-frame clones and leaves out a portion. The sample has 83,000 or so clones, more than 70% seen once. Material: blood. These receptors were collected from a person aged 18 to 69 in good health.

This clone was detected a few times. This chain's CDR3 is CASSSSKADTQYF. The CDR3 nucleotides are TGTGCCAGCAGCTCCTCGAAGGCAGATACGCAGTATTTT. This chain joins TRBV7-2 and TRBJ2-3; D is unclear. This CDR3 comprises 13 residues. CDR1 is SGHTA, CDR2 FQGNSA, per germline. V lost 4 bases and J lost 4, with 9 bases in between.

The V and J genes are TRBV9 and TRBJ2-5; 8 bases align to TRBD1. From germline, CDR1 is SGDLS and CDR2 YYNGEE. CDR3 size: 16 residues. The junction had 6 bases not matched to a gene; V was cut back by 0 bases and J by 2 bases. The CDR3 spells CASSVGPGTGQETQYF. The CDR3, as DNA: TGTGCCAGCAGCGTAGGACCCGGGACAGGTCAAGAGACCCAGTACTTC.

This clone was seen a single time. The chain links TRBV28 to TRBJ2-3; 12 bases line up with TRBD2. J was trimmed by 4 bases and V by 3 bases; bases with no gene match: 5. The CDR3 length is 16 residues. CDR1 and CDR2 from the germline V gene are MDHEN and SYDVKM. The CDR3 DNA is TGTGCCAGCAGTTTTCCTAGCGGGGGGGCACCAGATACGCAGTATTTT. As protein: CASSFPSGGAPDTQYF.

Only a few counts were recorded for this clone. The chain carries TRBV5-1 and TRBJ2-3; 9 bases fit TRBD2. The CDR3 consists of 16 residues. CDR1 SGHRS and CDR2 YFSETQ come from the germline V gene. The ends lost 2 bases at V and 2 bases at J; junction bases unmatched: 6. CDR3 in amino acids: CASSLTAGGITDTQYF. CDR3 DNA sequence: TGCGCCAGCAGCTTAACAGCGGGGGGAATCACAGATACGCAGTATTTT.

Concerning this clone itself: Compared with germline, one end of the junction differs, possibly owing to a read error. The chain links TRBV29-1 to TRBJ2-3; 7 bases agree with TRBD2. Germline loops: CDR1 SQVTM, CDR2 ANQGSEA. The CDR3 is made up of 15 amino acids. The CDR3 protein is CSVEGLRGLRDAQYF. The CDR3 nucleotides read TGCAGCGTCGAGGGCCTGAGGGGACTAAGAGATGCGCAGTATTTT.

CDR3 sequence reads: CSVEEVETQYF. CDR3 DNA sequence: TGCAGCGTTGAAGAGGTGGAGACCCAGTACTTC. V gene TRBV29-1 combines with J gene TRBJ2-5; D not certain. CDR1 SQVTM and CDR2 ANQGSEA come from the germline V gene. Trimming cost V 0 bases and J 5 bases, with 4 bases left between them. This CDR3 has 11 residues.

The CDR3 spells CASSVGAGTGIEKLFF. The CDR3 coding sequence is TGTGCCAGCAGCGTGGGAGCCGGGACAGGGATCGAAAAACTGTTTTTT. V usage is TRBV9 and J usage is TRBJ1-4, with 9 bases matching TRBD1. CDR1 and CDR2 from the germline V gene are SGDLS and YYNGEE. The CDR3 has 16 amino acids. The J segment lost 8 bases and the V segment lost 2 bases, leaving 10 bases of the junction unmatched. The entire variable domain, with the rest obtained from reference TRBV9 and TRBJ1-4, is as follows: DSGVTQTPKHLITATGQRVTLRCSPRSGDLSVYWYQQSLDQGLQFLIQYYNGEERAKGNILERFSAQQFPDLHSELNLSSLELGDSALYFCASSVGAGTGIEKLFFGSGTQLSVL.

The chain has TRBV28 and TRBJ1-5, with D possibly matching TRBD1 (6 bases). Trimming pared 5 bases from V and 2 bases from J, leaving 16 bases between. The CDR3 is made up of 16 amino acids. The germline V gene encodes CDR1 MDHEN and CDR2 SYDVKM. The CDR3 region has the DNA TGTGCCAGCAGTGGGGGGGGCGGATTCGGCAATCAGCCCCAGCATTTT. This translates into CASSGGGGFGNQPQHF.

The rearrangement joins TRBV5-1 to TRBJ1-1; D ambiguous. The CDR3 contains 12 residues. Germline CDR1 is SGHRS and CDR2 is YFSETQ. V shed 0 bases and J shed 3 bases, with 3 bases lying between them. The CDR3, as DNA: TGCGCCAGCAGCTTGGACTACACTGAAGCTTTCTTT. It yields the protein CASSLDYTEAFF.

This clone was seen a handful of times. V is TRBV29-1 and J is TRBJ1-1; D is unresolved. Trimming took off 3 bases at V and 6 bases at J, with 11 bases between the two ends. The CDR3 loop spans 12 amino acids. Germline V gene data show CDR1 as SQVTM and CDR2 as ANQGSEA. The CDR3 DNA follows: TGCAGCGTTGATGACCAGGTAGCTGAAGCTTTCTTT. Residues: CSVDDQVAEAFF. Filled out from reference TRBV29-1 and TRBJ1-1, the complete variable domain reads SAVISQKPSRDICQRGTSLTIQCQVDSQVTMMFWYRQQPGQSLTLIATANQGSEATYESGFVIDKFPISRPNLTFSTLTVSNMSPEDSSIYLCSVDDQVAEAFFGQGTRLTVV.

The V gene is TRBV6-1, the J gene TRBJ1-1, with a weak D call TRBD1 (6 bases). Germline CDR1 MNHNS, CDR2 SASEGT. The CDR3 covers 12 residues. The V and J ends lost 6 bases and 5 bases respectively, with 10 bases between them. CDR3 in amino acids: CASRTGWTEAFF. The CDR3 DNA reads TGTGCCAGCAGGACAGGCTGGACTGAAGCTTTCTTT.

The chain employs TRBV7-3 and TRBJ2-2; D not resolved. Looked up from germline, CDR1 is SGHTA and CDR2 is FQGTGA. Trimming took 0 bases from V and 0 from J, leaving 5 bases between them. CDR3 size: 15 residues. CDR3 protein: CASSLTGTNTGELFF. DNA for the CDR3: TGTGCCAGCAGCTTAACAGGGACGAACACCGGGGAGCTGTTTTTT.

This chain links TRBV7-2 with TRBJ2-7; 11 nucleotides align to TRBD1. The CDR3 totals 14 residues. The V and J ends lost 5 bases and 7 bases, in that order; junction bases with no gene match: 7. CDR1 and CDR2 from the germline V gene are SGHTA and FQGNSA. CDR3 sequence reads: CASSPRTGGSEQYF. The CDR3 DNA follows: TGTGCCAGCAGCCCCCGGACAGGGGGCAGTGAGCAGTACTTC.

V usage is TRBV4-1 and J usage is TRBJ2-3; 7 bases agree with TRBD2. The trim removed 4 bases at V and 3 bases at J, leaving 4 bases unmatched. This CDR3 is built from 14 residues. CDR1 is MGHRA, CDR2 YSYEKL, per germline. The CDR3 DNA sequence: TGCGCCAGCAGCCCAGGAGCGGGGACAGATACGCAGTATTTT. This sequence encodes CASSPGAGTDTQYF.

The CDR3 reads CSGNRSPSRPRYGYTF. The CDR3 DNA reads as TGCAGCGGGAACCGCTCCCCATCCAGACCGAGATATGGCTACACCTTC. The chain links TRBV29-1 to TRBJ1-2; unclear D gene. V was clipped by 7 bases and J by 5 bases, with 26 bases between them. CDR1 and CDR2 from the germline V gene are SQVTM and ANQGSEA. The CDR3 extends over 16 amino acids. The full variable domain, in which reference TRBV29-1 and TRBJ1-2 provide the parts outside the CDR3, is SAVISQKPSRDICQRGTSLTIQCQVDSQVTMMFWYRQQPGQSLTLIATANQGSEATYESGFVIDKFPISRPNLTFSTLTVSNMSPEDSSIYLCSGNRSPSRPRYGYTFGSGTRLTVV.

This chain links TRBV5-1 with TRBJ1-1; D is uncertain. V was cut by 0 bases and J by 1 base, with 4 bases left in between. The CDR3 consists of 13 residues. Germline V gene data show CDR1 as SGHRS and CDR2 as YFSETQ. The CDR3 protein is CASSLVTNTEAFF. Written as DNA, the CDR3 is TGCGCCAGCAGCTTGGTGACGAACACTGAAGCTTTCTTT.

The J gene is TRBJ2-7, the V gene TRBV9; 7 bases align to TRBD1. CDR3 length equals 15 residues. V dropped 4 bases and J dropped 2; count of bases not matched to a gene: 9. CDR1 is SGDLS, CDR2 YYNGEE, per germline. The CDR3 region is CASSLSPDRAYEQYF. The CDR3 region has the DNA TGTGCCAGCAGCCTTTCCCCCGACAGGGCCTACGAGCAGTACTTC.

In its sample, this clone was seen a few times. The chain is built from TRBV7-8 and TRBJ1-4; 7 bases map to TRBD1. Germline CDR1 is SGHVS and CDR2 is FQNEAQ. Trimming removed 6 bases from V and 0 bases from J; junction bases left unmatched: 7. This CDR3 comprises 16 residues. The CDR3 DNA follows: TGTGCCAGCAGTCAGACAGGGAGGGCAACTAATGAAAAACTGTTTTTT. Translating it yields CASSQTGRATNEKLFF.

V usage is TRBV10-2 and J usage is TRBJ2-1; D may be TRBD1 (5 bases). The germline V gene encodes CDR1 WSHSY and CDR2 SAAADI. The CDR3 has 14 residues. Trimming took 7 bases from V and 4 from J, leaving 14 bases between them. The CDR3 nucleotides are TGCGCCAGCACCCCCTACAGGATTTACAATGAGCAGTTCTTC. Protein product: CASTPYRIYNEQFF.

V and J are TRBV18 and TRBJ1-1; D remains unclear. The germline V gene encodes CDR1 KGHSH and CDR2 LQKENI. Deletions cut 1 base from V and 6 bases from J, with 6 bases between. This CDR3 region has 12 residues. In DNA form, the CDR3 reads TGTGCCAGCTCACCACTCTACGCTGAAGCTTTCTTT. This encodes CASSPLYAEAFF.

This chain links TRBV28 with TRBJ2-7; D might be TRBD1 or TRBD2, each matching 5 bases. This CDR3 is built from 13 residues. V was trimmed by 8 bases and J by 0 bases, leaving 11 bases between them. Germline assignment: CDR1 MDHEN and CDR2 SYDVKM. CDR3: CASGRDHSYEQYF. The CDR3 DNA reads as TGTGCCAGCGGCCGGGACCACTCCTACGAGCAGTACTTC.

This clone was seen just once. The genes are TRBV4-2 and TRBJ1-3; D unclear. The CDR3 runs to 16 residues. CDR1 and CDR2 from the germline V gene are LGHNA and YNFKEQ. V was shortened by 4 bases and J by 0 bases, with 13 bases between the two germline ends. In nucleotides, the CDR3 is TGTGCCAGCAGCCCGAGTCCGGCGGGCTCTGGAAACACCATATATTTT. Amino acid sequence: CASSPSPAGSGNTIYF.

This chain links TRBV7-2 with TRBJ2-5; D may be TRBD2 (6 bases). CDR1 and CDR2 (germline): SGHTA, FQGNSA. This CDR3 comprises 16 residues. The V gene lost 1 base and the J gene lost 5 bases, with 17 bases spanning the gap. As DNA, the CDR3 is TGTGCCAGCAGCTTAGTTCTGCAGGTAGCGGTGGAGACCCAGTACTTC. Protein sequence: CASSLVLQVAVETQYF.

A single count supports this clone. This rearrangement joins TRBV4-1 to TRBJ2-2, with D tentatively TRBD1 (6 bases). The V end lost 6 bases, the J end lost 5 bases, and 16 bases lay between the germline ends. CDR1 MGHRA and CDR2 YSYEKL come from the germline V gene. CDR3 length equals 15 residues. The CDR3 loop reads CASSLREGQTGELFF. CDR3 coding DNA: TGCGCCAGCAGTTTGCGAGAGGGACAAACCGGGGAGCTGTTTTTT.

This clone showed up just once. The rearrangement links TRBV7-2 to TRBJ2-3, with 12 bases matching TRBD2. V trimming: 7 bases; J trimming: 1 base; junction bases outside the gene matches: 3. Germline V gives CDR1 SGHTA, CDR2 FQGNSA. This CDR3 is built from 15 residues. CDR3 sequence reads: CASTLAGGGTDTQYF. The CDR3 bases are TGTGCCAGCACCCTAGCGGGAGGGGGCACAGATACGCAGTATTTT.

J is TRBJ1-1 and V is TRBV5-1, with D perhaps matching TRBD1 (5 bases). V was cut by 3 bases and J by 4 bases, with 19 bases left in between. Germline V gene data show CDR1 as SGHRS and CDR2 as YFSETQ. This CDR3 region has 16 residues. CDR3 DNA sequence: TGCGCCAGCAGCTCTGGGGCGGCGGGCGGAAGCACTGAAGCTTTCTTT. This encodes CASSSGAAGGSTEAFF.

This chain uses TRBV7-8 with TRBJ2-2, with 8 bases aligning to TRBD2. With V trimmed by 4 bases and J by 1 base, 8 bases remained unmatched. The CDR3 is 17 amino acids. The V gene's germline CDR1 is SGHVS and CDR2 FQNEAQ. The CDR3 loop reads CASSSRVAGWNTGELFF. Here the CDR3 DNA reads TGTGCCAGCAGCTCCCGGGTAGCGGGATGGAACACCGGGGAGCTGTTTTTT.